Shown below are 24 T cell receptor beta chains from a single sample sequenced in a study of CXCR3-negative and CXCR3-positive naive CD8 T cells. Notes on the study in general: Higher TRB CDR3 hydrophobicity marked CXCR3-positive naive cells relative to CXCR3-negative naive cells.

For these receptors, no antigen is known. In preparing the TRB cDNA libraries, 5' RACE with UMI labels was used. For each CDR3 protein, TCRdb gives one entry from its re-call of the 5' RACE reads, without DNA. The sample table sets out 95,000 to 100,000 distinct CDR3 sequences. The sample consisted of naive CXCR3+ CD8+ T cells from blood. Subset here: CD45RO-CCR7+CD27+CD95- naive CD8+ T cells expressing CXCR3 (TNR3+). All receptors derive from a human donor in good health. Some clones in this sample may be carry-over from other donors' samples.

The J gene is TRBJ2-7, the V gene TRBV28; no DNA is available, so the TRBD2 call from TCRdb remains unchecked. CDR3 length: 15 residues. CDR1 and CDR2 from the germline V gene are MDHEN and SYDVKM. This chain's CDR3 is CASSPRVGLIYEQYF.

CDR3 amino acids: CASSQNPGTSGGPGGETQYF. This sequence joins TRBV7-9 and TRBJ2-5; TCRdb selects TRBD2, and the lack of DNA leaves this call unchecked. The CDR3 has 20 amino acids. The germline V gene encodes CDR1 SEHNR and CDR2 FQNEAQ (reference sequence). Combining the CDR3 with reference TRBV7-9 and TRBJ2-5 gives the whole variable domain DTGVSQNPRHKITKRGQNVTFRCDPISEHNRLYWYRQTLGQGPEFLTYFQNEAQLEKSRLLSDRFSAERPKGSFSTLEIQRTEQGDSAMYLCASSQNPGTSGGPGGETQYFGPGTRLLVL.

The V and J genes are TRBV6-2 or TRBV6-3 and TRBJ2-1; checking the TCRdb D call of TRBD1 is not possible without DNA. Germline V gene data show CDR1 as MNHEY and CDR2 as SVGEGT. The CDR3 covers 15 residues. The CDR3 sequence: CASSFRQGLGDSQFF.

The chain employs TRBV28 and TRBJ2-1; the TRBD2 assignment by TCRdb is unverifiable without DNA. CDR1 and CDR2 (germline): MDHEN, SYDVKM. The CDR3 contains 17 residues. The CDR3 here is CASSFDVVAGGYNEQFF.

This CDR3 reads CASSFGGGPTYEQYF. The chain combines TRBV5-1 with TRBJ2-7; there is no DNA to check the TCRdb D call of TRBD1. The CDR3 totals 15 residues. Germline CDR1 SGHRS, CDR2 YFSETQ.

V and J are TRBV6-2 or TRBV6-3 and TRBJ1-4; TCRdb selects TRBD1, and the lack of DNA leaves this call unchecked. Germline values: CDR1 MNHEY, CDR2 SVGEGT. CDR3 length: 16 amino acids. The CDR3 loop reads CASRDEDRLDNEKLFF.

V is TRBV11-2 and J is TRBJ2-7; the D call of TRBD1 rests on TCRdb alone, since no DNA is present to check it. Germline V gene lookup returns CDR1 SGHAT and CDR2 FQNNGV. The CDR3 covers 16 residues. CDR3 in amino acids: CASSSSQGVNLYEQYF.

This chain joins TRBV12-3 or TRBV12-4 and TRBJ1-1; TCRdb returns TRBD1, unconfirmable since there is no DNA. The CDR3 is 12 amino acids. CDR3 region: CASSPGRTEAFF.

The V call is TRBV7-9, the J call TRBJ2-7. This CDR3 comprises 16 residues. Germline assignment: CDR1 SEHNR and CDR2 FQNEAQ (reference sequence). CDR3 residues: CASSSPSTAPYYEQYF. Filled out from reference TRBV7-9 and TRBJ2-7, the complete variable domain reads DTGVSQNPRHKITKRGQNVTFRCDPISEHNRLYWYRQTLGQGPEFLTYFQNEAQLEKSRLLSDRFSAERPKGSFSTLEIQRTEQGDSAMYLCASSSPSTAPYYEQYFGPGTRLTVT.

The V and J genes are TRBV10-3 and TRBJ2-3; TCRdb reports TRBD2, a call that lacks DNA to check it against. The CDR3 is 18 amino acids. Germline assignment: CDR1 ENHRY and CDR2 SYGVKD. CDR3 protein: CAISGLAGGRSSTDTQYF.

This clonotype is medium-sized by frequency. This chain links TRBV7-3 with TRBJ2-4; absent DNA, TCRdb's TRBD1 call cannot be checked. Germline CDR1 is SGHTA and CDR2 is FQGTGA. The CDR3 runs 16 residues. Here the CDR3 reads CASSTPRTLAKNIQYF.

This chain uses TRBV7-2 with TRBJ2-5; the TCRdb call, TRBD1, lacks DNA for checking. CDR3 length equals 14 residues. Germline CDR1 is SGHTA and CDR2 is FQGNSA. This CDR3 is CASRTWVPDETQYF. The whole variable domain, remainder taken from reference TRBV7-2 and TRBJ2-5, is GAGVSQSPSNKVTEKGKDVELRCDPISGHTALYWYRQSLGQGLEFLIYFQGNSAPDKSGLPSDRFSAERTGGSVSTLTIQRTQQEDSAVYLCASRTWVPDETQYFGPGTRLLVL.

The V and J genes are TRBV19 and TRBJ2-7; TCRdb's D call, TRBD2, is unchecked because there is no DNA. Per the germline V gene, CDR1 is LNHDA and CDR2 is SQIVND (reference sequence). The CDR3 is made up of 14 amino acids. This chain's CDR3 is CASSPSFFPDEQYF.

The chain recombines TRBV4-1 with TRBJ2-3; TCRdb reports TRBD1, a call that lacks DNA to check it against. The CDR3 length is 19 residues. Germline CDR1 and CDR2: MGHRA and YSYEKL. This CDR3 reads CASSQRDHPGQGVTDTQYF.

The chain links TRBV6-5 to TRBJ2-7; TCRdb gives TRBD2 as the D gene, but with no DNA this cannot be confirmed. The CDR3 spans 14 residues. Germline V gene lookup returns CDR1 MNHEY and CDR2 SVGAGI. The CDR3 loop is CASSLAGLAFEQYF.

The chain employs TRBV20-1 and TRBJ1-1; TCRdb calls TRBD1, which cannot be checked without DNA. The germline V gene encodes CDR1 DFQATT and CDR2 SNEGSKA (reference sequence). The CDR3 length is 18 residues. The CDR3 spells CSAAQSAGQGDRDTEAFF.

The chain carries TRBV20-1 and TRBJ2-5; TCRdb selects TRBD2, and the lack of DNA leaves this call unchecked. Germline loops: CDR1 DFQATT, CDR2 SNEGSKA (reference sequence). This CDR3 spans 14 amino acids. The CDR3 loop reads CSASPGLGQETQYF.

This chain connects TRBV29-1 to TRBJ2-5; the TCRdb D gene call, TRBD1, has no DNA to confirm it. Germline CDR1 is SQVTM and CDR2 is ANQGSEA. The CDR3 has 14 amino acids. The CDR3 spells CSCTGTGGGETQYF.

The chain employs TRBV6-2 or TRBV6-3 and TRBJ2-1; TCRdb's assignment of TRBD2 cannot be checked, as there is no DNA. CDR1 and CDR2 from the germline V gene are MNHEY and SVGEGT. This CDR3 contains 15 residues. CDR3 loop: CASSTSGGATNEQFF.

This chain uses TRBV28 with TRBJ2-1; TCRdb reports TRBD2, a call that lacks DNA to check it against. The CDR3 loop spans 13 amino acids. Germline CDR1 reads MDHEN; CDR2 reads SYDVKM. CDR3 loop: CAGGLAGDSEQFF.

The V gene is TRBV28, the J gene TRBJ1-1; there is no DNA to check the TCRdb D call of TRBD1. Per germline, CDR1 MDHEN and CDR2 SYDVKM. This CDR3 spans 15 amino acids. This chain's CDR3 is CASRGTGQSNTEAFF.

The chain uses TRBV7-2 and TRBJ2-7; TCRdb's D gene call, TRBD1, goes unchecked for lack of DNA. The germline CDR1 and CDR2 sequences are SGHTA and FQGNSA. The CDR3 extends over 13 amino acids. This chain's CDR3 is CASSPPAALEQYF.

The chain links TRBV9 to TRBJ2-7. Germline V gene sequence: CDR1 SGDLS, CDR2 YYNGEE. The length of the CDR3 is 14 residues. This CDR3 is CASSVALTGYEQYF.

This chain connects TRBV27 to TRBJ1-2; there is no DNA to check the TCRdb D call of TRBD1. Germline V CDR1 and CDR2: MNHEY, SMNVEV (reference sequence). The CDR3 loop spans 14 amino acids. The CDR3 sequence is CASSFGTSNYGYTF.